A single sample gave rise to the 9 T cell receptor beta chains below, sequenced in a study of blood T cell repertoires in COVID-19. Produced via immunoSEQ multiplex PCR; TCRdb's table is partial and in-frame only. Seen here are roughly 150,000 clones, approximately 79% observed once, and the top ten hold 8.6%. What was sequenced was peripheral blood. The origin of the receptors is a man between 45 and 60 years old with active or convalescent COVID-19.

The V and J genes are TRBV19 and TRBJ1-4, with TRBD1 identical over 8 bases. Germline CDR1 LNHDA, CDR2 SQIVND (reference sequence). Trimming took 6 bases from V and 6 from J; bases not matched to a gene: 12. The CDR3 consists of 16 residues. In nucleotides, the CDR3 is TGTGCCAGTAGAAAGAACCCCAGGACAGGGTATGAAAAACTGTTTTTT. Translation: CASRKNPRTGYEKLFF.

This clone was seen more than once but under ten times. The chain has TRBV27 and TRBJ2-7; D might be TRBD2 (5 bases). Trimming took off 0 bases at V and 3 bases at J, with 9 bases between the two ends. The CDR3 is made up of 14 amino acids. CDR1 and CDR2 (germline): MNHEY, SMNVEV (reference sequence). CDR3 loop: CASSLSGVSYEQYF. DNA of the CDR3: TGTGCCAGCAGTTTATCCGGGGTTAGCTACGAGCAGTACTTC.

This clone showed up just once. This chain connects TRBV12-3 or TRBV12-4 to TRBJ2-2, with no clear D. V shed 3 bases and J shed 2 bases, with 4 bases lying between them. The CDR3 sequence is 13 residues long. In DNA, the CDR3 is TGTGCCAGCAGTTTCGGTAACACCGGGGAGCTGTTTTTT. This encodes CASSFGNTGELFF.

The chain joins TRBV13 to TRBJ2-3, with 12 bases identical to TRBD2. J gave up 2 bases and V 2 bases, and 11 bases lay outside the gene matches. Germline V CDR1 and CDR2: PRHDT, FYEKMQ (reference sequence). The CDR3 has 19 amino acids. The CDR3 DNA reads as TGTGCCAGCAGCTTATGGGGACTAGCGGGTGAAGGCCCCACAGATACGCAGTATTTT. Encoded protein: CASSLWGLAGEGPTDTQYF. The full variable domain, its missing parts supplied by reference TRBV13 and TRBJ2-3, is AAGVIQSPRHLIKEKRETATLKCYPIPRHDTVYWYQQGPGQDPQFLISFYEKMQSDKGSIPDRFSAQQFSDYHSELNMSSLELGDSALYFCASSLWGLAGEGPTDTQYFGPGTRLTVL.

The V and J genes are TRBV5-1 and TRBJ1-4, with TRBD1 matching over 9 bases. Germline CDR1 is SGHRS and CDR2 is YFSETQ. CDR3 length: 14 amino acids. J was trimmed by 4 bases and V by 4 bases; bases with no gene match: 2. CDR3 bases: TGCGCCAGCAGCCGGGACAGGGTTAATGAAAAACTGTTTTTT. It translates to CASSRDRVNEKLFF.

The chain employs TRBV9 and TRBJ1-6; D ambiguous. The ends were cut back, 0 bases at V and 6 bases at J, with 7 bases in the middle. The CDR3 covers 14 residues. Germline values: CDR1 SGDLS, CDR2 YYNGEE. CDR3 DNA: TGTGCCAGCAGCGTAGATGTAGCTAATTCACCCCTCCACTTT. The encoded protein is CASSVDVANSPLHF.

The chain links TRBV30 to TRBJ1-2; a weak D match, TRBD1 (5 bases). Trimming left V 0 bases short and J 2 bases short, with 7 bases between. CDR1 is GTSNPN and CDR2 is SVGIG in the germline V gene (reference sequence). The CDR3 sequence is 13 residues long. The DNA for the CDR3 is TGTGCCTGGAGTGTAAACAGGAACTATGGCTACACCTTC. It codes for CAWSVNRNYGYTF.

The chain has TRBV28 and TRBJ1-6; 10 bases agree with TRBD1. This CDR3 region has 18 residues. Germline CDR1 MDHEN, CDR2 SYDVKM. Losses at the gene ends were 2 bases for V and 10 bases for J; bases not matched to a gene: 14. The CDR3 DNA follows: TGTGCCAGCAGTTTAGACTCCGGCGGGACAGGGGACGGATCACCCCTCCACTTT. It codes for CASSLDSGGTGDGSPLHF. Using reference TRBV28 and TRBJ1-6 for the parts outside the CDR3, the full variable domain is DVKVTQSSRYLVKRTGEKVFLECVQDMDHENMFWYRQDPGLGLRLIYFSYDVKMKEKGDIPEGYSVSREKKERFSLILESASTNQTSMYLCASSLDSGGTGDGSPLHFGNGTRLTVT.

This chain joins TRBV6-5 and TRBJ2-7; a weak D match, TRBD1 (6 bases). Trimming shortened V by 10 bases and J by 1 base, and 14 bases separated the two germline ends. The CDR3 extends over 13 amino acids. CDR1 is MNHEY and CDR2 is SVGAGI in the germline V gene. This CDR3 is CAIADRSSYEQYF. Written as DNA, the CDR3 is TGTGCCATCGCAGACAGGAGTTCCTACGAGCAGTACTTC.